This TCR beta chain was sequenced in a study of OX40 agonist ivuxolimab in advanced cancers. About the research overall: Given to patients was ivuxolimab, an agonistic anti-OX40 (CD134) antibody. Participants, around 80% male, averaged 60 years of age, ranging from roughly 20 to 85. General study results and limits: Among the nonresponders, some also had low normalized T-cell clonal expansion.

Method: immunoSEQ multiplex PCR; TCRdb's copy keeps in-frame clones and lacks some. The repertoire holds about 94,000 clones, with around 90% as singletons. Concerning this clone: The antigen remains undetermined.

With baseline, cycle 4 day 1, and cycle 7 day 1 as timepoints, blood was sampled. Unmatched junction bases numbered 2, after V lost 2 bases and J lost 2 bases. The CDR3 length is 15 residues. The V gene's germline CDR1 is MDHEN and CDR2 SYDVKM. The TCR originated in an adult with an advanced solid tumor such as melanoma, head and neck, liver or kidney cancer. The chain couples TRBV28 to TRBJ1-2; 10 bases are a match to TRBD1. Sequences were derived from CD4+ or CD8+ T cells sorted from blood, sampled in a trial of the OX40 agonist ivuxolimab. CDR3 DNA sequence: TGTGCCAGCAGTTTAACGGGACAGGGGAACTATGGCTACACCTTC. It yields the protein CASSLTGQGNYGYTF.